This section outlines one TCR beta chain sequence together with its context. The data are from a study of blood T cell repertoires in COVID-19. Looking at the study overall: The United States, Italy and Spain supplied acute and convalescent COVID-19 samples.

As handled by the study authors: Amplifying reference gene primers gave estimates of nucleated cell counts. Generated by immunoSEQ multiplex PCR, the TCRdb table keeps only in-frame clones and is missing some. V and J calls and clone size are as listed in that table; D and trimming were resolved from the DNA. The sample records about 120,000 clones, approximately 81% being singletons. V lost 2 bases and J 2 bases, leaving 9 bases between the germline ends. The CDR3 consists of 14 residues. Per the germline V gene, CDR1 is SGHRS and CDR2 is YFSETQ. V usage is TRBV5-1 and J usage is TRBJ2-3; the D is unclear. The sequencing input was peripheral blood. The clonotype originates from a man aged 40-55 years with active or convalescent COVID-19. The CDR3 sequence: CASSFYRFTDTQYF. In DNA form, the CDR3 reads TGCGCCAGCAGCTTTTACCGGTTCACAGATACGCAGTATTTT.